This T cell receptor beta chain appears in the sequencing data of a study of blood T cell repertoires in COVID-19. Profiled with immunoSEQ multiplex PCR; TCRdb holds only in-frame clones, not every one. The sample contains some 150,000 clones, around 89% of which appear only once. This clone was seen a single time. The ends were cut back, 1 base at V and 14 bases at J, with 13 bases in the middle. This CDR3 spans 12 amino acids. Germline V CDR1 and CDR2: SGHTA, FQGNSA. The sample comprised peripheral blood. The chain uses TRBV7-2 and TRBJ2-3; a possible D gene is TRBD2 (5 bases). The clonotype originates from a woman at least 80 years old with acute or convalescent COVID-19. The CDR3 here is CASSLESASPYF. In nucleotides, the CDR3 is TGTGCCAGCAGCTTAGAGTCGGCTAGCCCGTATTTT.